This T cell receptor beta chain comes out of a study of shared clonotypes between healthy human individuals (dated by TCRdb to the early 2020s). Some background on the complete study: A few men and a couple of women, aged 18 to 49 years, made up the cohort. For each donor, three plates each were used for CD4 naive and CD4 memory, two plates were used for CD8 naive, and one plate was used for CD8 memory. To increase sequencing depth and limit assay-specific biases, TCR repertoire library preparation and sequencing were carried out by different laboratories using diverse techniques. Between about 0.85 and 9.5 billion PBMCs per donor were obtained by leukapheresis. To estimate repertoire size and how much clonotypes are shared between individuals, the study performed deep sequencing of blood TCR repertoires from a few healthy adults. General study outcomes and caveats: Because the study included only a small number of donors, the genetic and exposure-history diversity represented was limited. Even with the large sequencing depth, rarefaction of the sorted-subset datasets indicated that sequencing was incomplete. Sampling was restricted to blood, and TCR repertoires in tissue are likely to differ from TCR repertoires in blood. Higher generation probabilities were observed for clonotypes shared by all four sorted-subset donors than for non-shared clonotypes. Estimated clonotype richness was generally larger for naive than for memory subsets. Across four donors, about 5% of naive CD4, 3% to 4% of naive CD8, around 2.5% of memory CD4, and about 0.4% of memory CD8 clonotypes were shared. Pairwise subsampling indicated that sequencing depth was expected to affect the degree of clonotype sharing among donors.

The donors were healthy, HIV-negative adults who had no recently reported acute infections or vaccinations. Every donor was a Caucasian adult residing in Nashville, Tennessee, USA. Magnetic negative selection was used to enrich CD4+ T cells, after which naive cells were positively selected on CD45RA and the negative fraction became the memory subset. Blood was collected by leukapheresis, and PBMCs were isolated by Ficoll-Histopaque density gradient centrifugation and then cryopreserved in liquid nitrogen vapor phase. Analytical flow cytometry was used to check the purity and quantity of each magnetically sorted T cell population. From each sorted fraction, genomic DNA was isolated and quantified by UV absorbance on a Nanodrop 2000c. A note on this clone: It has no known antigen specificity. No much larger clone exists at a distance of one base, and base qualities are not known.

TCR CDR3 regions were amplified from genomic DNA by multiplex PCR using the deep immunoSEQ assay. Extracted genomic DNA from each cell subset was distributed evenly across all wells of several immunoSEQ 96-well plates, and each plate was treated as a replicate. For sorted subsets, about 200 ng genomic DNA, equal to tens of thousands of T cell genomes, was loaded into each replicate PCR. Purified libraries were measured with a Qubit 3.0 fluorometer, size-checked on a Bioanalyzer 2100, and measured again with the KAPA Library Quantification kit. Every immunoSEQ 96-well plate was sequenced on a dedicated single-read 150-cycle Illumina NextSeq 550 flow cell. Turning to the authors' computational methods: The immunoSEQ output contained only junctional sequences without quality scores, so filtering could not match that applied to full-length reads. To assign V/J genes and CDR3, sequences were annotated against IMGT germline references using PyIR, a Python wrapper for IgBLAST v1.9. Reads were filtered out if the reads had weak V/J assignments (E-value above 1e-6), no CDR3, stop codons, out-of-frame junctions, or ambiguous translated residues. V3J clonotypes were defined by identical inferred V gene, J gene, and CDR3 amino acid sequence. Percentage overlap between repertoires was computed as shared unique clonotypes divided by the size of the smaller repertoire. Richness of each repertoire was evaluated using RTK rarefaction, the Chao1 estimator, and Recon v2.1 estimates of unobserved clonotypes. OLGA was used to compute generation probabilities for all TCRbeta clonotypes that the gDNA method yielded from a handful of donors. TCRdb carries this immuneACCESS record with in-frame sequences only. Its versions omit some clonotypes, under half of them owing to an unresolved V gene in the studies checked, with the rest unexplained. The V and J calls and the clone size are those of that table, but D and trimming were determined from the DNA. For this sample the table gives under 2,500,000 clones, of which almost 96% were detected only once. The ten biggest clones cover roughly 0.13% of the sample.

A distance of 17 bases separates the germline ends of V and J, which lose 3 bases and 0 bases respectively. The CDR3 holds 18 amino acids from the cysteine to the phenylalanine. Left in the record is the CDR3 DNA by itself, 54 bases read in frame from the first base. As encoded in the germline V gene, CDR1 is MGHRA while CDR2 is YSYEKL. The source is a young man in good health. This sequence uses TRBV4-1 and TRBJ1-4; the D gene is perhaps TRBD1, on 5 matching bases. Sequenced: naive CD4+ T cells sorted from blood. In the paper's terms, the cell subset or site label means: CD45RA+ positively selected. The CDR3 region: CASSHPWGREATNEKLFF. At the DNA level, the sequence is TGCGCCAGCAGCCATCCCTGGGGCAGGGAGGCAACTAATGAAAAACTGTTTTTT.